This TCR beta chain was obtained from a study of blood T cell repertoires in COVID-19. About the research overall: T cells, B-cell-depleted T cells, or PBMCs supplied cDNA or gDNA.

As originally analysed: Reference gene primer amplification gave nucleated cell count estimates. Clones were sequenced by immunoSEQ multiplex PCR, and TCRdb holds only the in-frame ones, with some missing. D and trimming come from the DNA, and the V and J calls and clone size come from that table. Counted here are some 89,000 clones, 82% occurring once; the ten biggest clones make up 1% to 1.5%. This CDR3 region has 15 residues. CDR1 SGHRS and CDR2 YFSETQ come from the germline V gene. Losses at the gene ends were 2 bases for V and 9 bases for J; bases not matched to a gene: 12. The clonotype originates from a woman of 80 years or more with acute or convalescent COVID-19. The sample taken for sequencing was peripheral blood. V is TRBV5-1 and J is TRBJ2-5; 8 bases line up with TRBD1. The CDR3 reads CASSLSGGAQSAQYF. The DNA of the CDR3 is TGCGCCAGCAGCTTATCAGGGGGCGCACAATCGGCCCAGTACTTC. The entire variable domain, with the rest obtained from reference TRBV5-1 and TRBJ2-5, is as follows: KAGVTQTPRYLIKTRGQQVTLSCSPISGHRSVSWYQQTPGQGLQFLFEYFSETQRNKGNFPGRFSGRQFSNSRSEMNVSTLELGDSALYLCASSLSGGAQSAQYFGPGTRLLVL.